This T cell receptor beta chain was captured by sequencing in a study of spatial heterogeneity in lung cancer (dated 2019 in TCRdb). Regarding the study in general: Samples were obtained from roughly 72 patients with early-stage, untreated non-small cell lung cancer from the lung TRACERx cohort. Follow-up PBMC samples were sequenced whenever the samples were available, and the median time to follow-up was about 22 months after resection. Both alpha and beta chains were TCR-sequenced in samples taken at surgery, namely 220 tumor regions, around 70 matched nontumor lung samples and 55 to 60 PBMC samples. More beta-chain than alpha-chain transcripts were consistently detected, likely reflecting higher beta-chain transcript abundance. The study quantitatively compared TCR alpha and beta repertoires across multiple tumor regions, matched nontumor lung and blood in non-small cell lung cancer. In the raw uncorrected reads, each unique combination of TCR and UMI appeared on average more than ten times. The study linked features of the TCR repertoire to counts of nonsynonymous mutations, which were determined by whole-exome sequencing of tumor tissue.

Study-wide findings and limitations: Additional single-cell paired TCR alpha and beta sequencing was considered necessary to confirm, at a functional level, the hypothesis that regional TCRs recognize regional mutations. Only about 14 patients were included in comparisons of baseline and follow-up blood repertoires. Ubiquitous expanded tumor TCRs were detected in blood more often at tumor resection than at routine follow-up.

The label giving this sample's time point can be read as: blood at routine non-recurrence follow-up after resection. Whole RNA extracted from tumor and nontumor lung tissue, or from cryopreserved PBMC samples, was used for TCR sequencing without cell sorting. Only patients for whom sufficient RNA was available from at least two tumor regions were selected for TCR sequencing. This clonotype has more than one count but fewer than ten. Its cognate antigen has yet to be identified. Nothing much larger sits one base from this clone, and base qualities are not available. Receptor libraries were prepared by 5' RACE. Sequencing used a NextSeq 500. To allow correction of PCR and sequencing errors, the TCR library protocol tagged every TCR cDNA molecule with a unique molecular identifier. The paper's data handling went like this. Decombinator tools were used for TCR identification, UMI-based error correction and CDR3 extraction. Expanded TCRs were defined as those above a frequency of 2 per 1,000, corresponding to the top 1% of the tumor frequency distribution. Renyi diversity was calculated using the R vegan package after each repertoire was subsampled 100 times to 5,000 TCRs. CDR3 similarity networks were built from amino acid triplet string-kernel similarity, connecting CDR3s with pairwise similarity above 0.82. TCRdb ran its own pipeline on the public reads, namely fastp trimming at Q25 and MiXCR clone calling, and kept in-frame beta chains. Rows with one shared CDR3 protein collapse into an entry with the most common genes and DNA. What appears here as the V and J calls and clone size reflects TCRdb's work, not the paper's. In all, the sample holds roughly 110,000 distinct CDR3 sequences, and approximately 10% of those were seen once. 24% of the sample comes from the top ten.

The source is a female donor with early-stage non-small cell lung cancer. The source was PBMCs, collected at follow-up.

The nucleotide sequence is given as TGCGCCAGCAGTGAGTCGACTAGCGGGAGGTACTACGAGCAGTACGTC. The translation is CASSESTSGRYYEQYV. This sequence uses TRBV10-2 and TRBJ2-7, with TRBD2 identical over 13 junction bases. The CDR3 sequence holds 16 residues, the cysteine and valine included. Only the CDR3 DNA stays, 48 bases, in frame from base 1. The V end gives up 0 bases and the J end 3 bases, leaving 2 bases in the junction not matched to a gene. CDR1 and CDR2, looked up from the germline V gene, are WSHSY and SAAADI.